The 13 T cell receptor beta chains below were found in one sample sequenced in a study of response to subunit inactivated influenza vaccine. TCRdb ran MiXCR on the RT-PCR reads and lists one entry per CDR3 protein. This sample carries 700,000 to 800,000 distinct CDR3 sequences, around a sixth of them seen once, and the ten largest clones take approximately 11%. The sample was PBMCs from blood, taken 5 to 6 days after vaccination. All receptors derive from a man aged 45-65 years who received an inactivated influenza vaccine.

The V and J genes are TRBV6-2 or TRBV6-3 and TRBJ2-1, with D hard to call. The CDR3 loop spans 17 amino acids. Per the germline V gene, CDR1 is MNHEY and CDR2 is SVGEGT. V dropped 0 bases and J dropped 0 bases, with 12 bases sitting between them. The CDR3 DNA reads TGTGCCAGCAGTTACTCGATGGGCAGAAGCTCCTACAATGAGCAGTTCTTC. It translates to CASSYSMGRSSYNEQFF.

The sample holds a few counts of this clonotype. The chain links TRBV25-1 to TRBJ2-1; weak D call: TRBD2 (6 bases). Germline values: CDR1 MGHDK, CDR2 SYGVNS. This CDR3 region has 16 residues. V was shortened by 5 bases and J by 2 bases, with 16 bases between the two germline ends. CDR3 coding DNA: TGTGCCAGCAGTCCCACCGCCGGGGGTCCCTACAATGAGCAGTTCTTC. Translated, it gives CASSPTAGGPYNEQFF. Variable domain in full (rest from reference TRBV25-1 and TRBJ2-1): EADIYQTPRYLVIGTGKKITLECSQTMGHDKMYWYQQDPGMELHLIHYSYGVNSTEKGDLSSESTVSRIRTEHFPLTLESARPSHTSQYLCASSPTAGGPYNEQFFGPGTRLTVL.

This clonotype was observed a few times. The V gene is TRBV5-1, the J gene TRBJ2-5; D uncertain. Trimming removed 3 bases from V and 2 bases from J, with 14 bases in between. Germline CDR1 reads SGHRS; CDR2 reads YFSETQ. The CDR3 runs 15 residues. Written as DNA, the CDR3 is TGCGCCAGCAGCTCCCTTGGTCTCACTCAAGAGACCCAGTACTTC. This gives the protein CASSSLGLTQETQYF.

Only a few counts were recorded for this clonotype. The chain carries TRBV7-2 and TRBJ2-2, with D uncertain. Trimming removed 2 bases at V and 3 bases at J, with 7 bases between. This CDR3 spans 14 amino acids. Germline CDR1 reads SGHTA; CDR2 reads FQGNSA. The CDR3 DNA is TGTGCCAGCAGCTTACCGCTGGACACCGGGGAGCTGTTTTTT. This codes for CASSLPLDTGELFF.

In this sample, this clonotype turned up a few times. The chain is built from TRBV7-9 and TRBJ1-2; D is undetermined. Trimming stripped 9 bases from V and 1 base from J, with 12 bases between. The CDR3 runs to 13 residues. The germline V gene has CDR1 SEHNR and CDR2 FQNEAQ (reference sequence). The CDR3 sequence: CASSPTFNYGYTF. The DNA for the CDR3 is TGTGCCAGTAGCCCTACGTTTAACTATGGCTACACCTTC.

In this sample, this clonotype turned up many times. This chain uses TRBV6-1 with TRBJ1-1, with D unclear. Germline loops: CDR1 MNHNS, CDR2 SASEGT. This CDR3 has 13 amino acids. V lost 3 bases to trimming and J lost 3 bases, with 8 bases between them. CDR3 region: CASSDRPDTEAFF. The CDR3 nucleotides read TGTGCCAGCAGTGACCGGCCAGACACTGAAGCTTTCTTT.

This clonotype was seen a few times. The chain links TRBV11-2 to TRBJ1-2; 7 bases are a match to TRBD1. Germline values: CDR1 SGHAT, CDR2 FQNNGV. CDR3 length: 14 amino acids. Germline trimming cut 3 bases from V and 6 bases from J; bases unmatched to any gene: 7. DNA of the CDR3: TGTGCCAGCAGCTTGGAAGGGGGCGAGGATGGCTACACCTTC. It codes for CASSLEGGEDGYTF.

This clonotype was seen more than once but under ten times. The V call is TRBV3-1, the J call TRBJ2-7; possibly TRBD1 or TRBD2 for D (6 bases each). CDR3 length: 18 residues. Germline V gives CDR1 LGHDT, CDR2 YNNKEL (reference sequence). Trimming took 1 base from V and 0 from J, leaving 19 bases between them. CDR3 residues: CASSQGYLGGLTSYEQYF. In nucleotides, the CDR3 is TGTGCCAGCAGCCAAGGCTACTTGGGGGGCCTAACCTCCTACGAGCAGTACTTC.

The rearrangement uses TRBV6-5 and TRBJ1-4, with D hard to call. The germline V and J ends were trimmed by 6 bases and 15 bases, with 17 bases remaining between them. CDR1 and CDR2 from the germline V gene are MNHEY and SVGAGI. The CDR3 has 12 residues. The CDR3 DNA is TGTGCCAGCAGCCCCGCCCTGGGAACATTGTTTTTT. Encoded protein: CASSPALGTLFF.

This sequence joins TRBV20-1 and TRBJ2-3; 12 nucleotides match TRBD1. Germline V gene lookup returns CDR1 DFQATT and CDR2 SNEGSKA (reference sequence). This CDR3 contains 16 residues. Trimming took 6 bases from V and 1 from J; bases not matched to a gene: 8. CDR3 sequence: CSAGGGQGAGTDTQYF. The CDR3 DNA is TGCAGTGCCGGGGGGGGACAGGGGGCCGGCACAGATACGCAGTATTTT.

This clonotype was seen repeatedly, ten times or more. The V and J genes are TRBV12-3 or TRBV12-4 and TRBJ2-1, with TRBD2 identical over 8 bases. V trimming: 1 base; J trimming: 5 bases; junction bases outside the gene matches: 7. The CDR3 sequence is 16 residues long. CDR3 residues: CASSLVGLAENNEQFF. CDR3 in DNA: TGTGCCAGCAGTTTAGTCGGACTAGCAGAGAACAATGAGCAGTTCTTC.

The V gene is TRBV20-1, the J gene TRBJ1-6; D remains ambiguous. CDR1 and CDR2 (germline): DFQATT, SNEGSKA (reference sequence). V was clipped by 6 bases and J by 4 bases, with 7 bases between them. This CDR3 comprises 12 residues. The CDR3 nucleotides are TGCAGTGCCTGGAGGTATAATTCACCCCTCCACTTT. This sequence encodes CSAWRYNSPLHF.

The chain uses TRBV2 and TRBJ2-7; no clear D. V dropped 7 bases and J dropped 2 bases, with 18 bases sitting between them. Germline lookup yields CDR1 SNHLY and CDR2 FYNNEI. This CDR3 region has 15 residues. The CDR3 nucleotides are TGTGCCAGCACAGAATCTAGGTCGTCTCCCTACGAGCAGTACTTC. It is translated as CASTESRSSPYEQYF.